This T cell receptor beta chain was observed in a study of blood T cell repertoires in COVID-19. The wider study: COVID-19 samples, acute and convalescent, were from the United States, Italy and Spain.

The CDR3 is 14 residues long. Germline CDR1 and CDR2: SGHRS and YFSETQ. Trimming cost V 1 base and J 3 bases; bases outside gene matches: 4. Here immunoSEQ multiplex PCR was the method, and the copy in TCRdb shows in-frame clones only, minus some. The table records about 430,000 clones, 88% of them present only once. Assignments of participants to cohorts depended upon their own reported clinical history. A single count supports this clone. This clonotype was sampled from a woman aged 18-30 years who had been exposed to COVID-19. Sequencing was done on a sample of PBMCs or T cells enriched from blood (not recorded which). This chain links TRBV5-1 with TRBJ2-7; 7 bases are shared with TRBD1. Here the CDR3 DNA reads TGCGCCAGCAGCTTGTCCGACAGGGACTACGAGCAGTACTTC. Its translation is CASSLSDRDYEQYF.